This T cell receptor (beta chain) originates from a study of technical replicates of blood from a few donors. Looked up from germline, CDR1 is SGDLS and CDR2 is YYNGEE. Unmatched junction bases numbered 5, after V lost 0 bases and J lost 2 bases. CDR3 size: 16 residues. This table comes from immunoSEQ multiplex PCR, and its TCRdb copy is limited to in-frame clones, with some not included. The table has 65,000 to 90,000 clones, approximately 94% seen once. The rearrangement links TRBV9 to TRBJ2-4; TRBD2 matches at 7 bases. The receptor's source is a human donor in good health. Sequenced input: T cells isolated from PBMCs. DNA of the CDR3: TGTGCCAGCAGCGTAGGCGGGAGAGAATCCAAAAACATTCAGTACTTC. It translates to CASSVGGRESKNIQYF. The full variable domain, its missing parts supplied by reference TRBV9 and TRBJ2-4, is DSGVTQTPKHLITATGQRVTLRCSPRSGDLSVYWYQQSLDQGLQFLIQYYNGEERAKGNILERFSAQQFPDLHSELNLSSLELGDSALYFCASSVGGRESKNIQYFGAGTRLSVL.